At least ten counts were recorded for the clone carrying this T cell receptor (beta chain). Its antigen is unknown. Researchers made TCR beta libraries by using iRepertoire HTBI primers and running Arm-PCR on CDR3 regions. Via MiXCR, TCRdb re-called the multiplex PCR reads, giving one row per CDR3 protein. Of a few hundred thousand distinct CDR3 sequences listed, around 17% are singletons. This entry belongs to a study of regulatory T cells in long-lasting Graves disease. Trimming pared 3 bases from V and 7 bases from J, leaving 10 bases between. CDR3 size: 14 residues. Study results and caveats: What was studied was peripheral blood only, and not thyroid tissue. Newly diagnosed disease favored TRBV20-1 and TRBJ2-1 over persistent disease.

Time point here: newly diagnosed GD, antithyroid drugs for less than 3 months. The TCR library was made from RNA that had been extracted from PBMCs in TRIzol. These data were likewise used in another study, on T cells in Graves' hyperthyroidism and ophthalmopathy. That work contributes: Uncontrolled infection, other autoimmune disease, pregnancy or lactation led to exclusion. Orbital computed tomography, thyroid ultrasound, serum thyroxine and TRAb, and clinical symptoms together informed the diagnoses.

Sequenced here: peripheral blood mononuclear cells (PBMCs), sampled at new diagnosis, from a patient treated with antithyroid drugs. V usage is TRBV12-3 or TRBV12-4 and J usage is TRBJ1-6; D is perhaps TRBD1 (5 bases). The clonotype was recovered from a man aged 35-49 years with Graves disease. CDR3 sequence reads: CASSFGGYNSPLHF. The CDR3 bases are TGTGCCAGCAGTTTCGGGGGTTACAATTCACCCCTCCACTTT.